The source of this T cell receptor (beta chain) is a study of blood T cell repertoires in COVID-19. Original handling: Reference gene primer amplification yielded estimated nucleated cell counts. Sequenced by immunoSEQ multiplex PCR; TCRdb stores in-frame clones only, minus some. That table is the source of V, J and clone size, and D and trimming were worked out from the DNA. Among 130,000 to 150,000 clones listed, around 81% were seen once. The CDR3 has 17 amino acids. V lost 5 bases to trimming and J lost 0 bases, with 19 bases between them. CDR1 is SEHNR, CDR2 FQNEAQ, per germline (reference sequence).

The receptor comes from a man in his sixties with active or convalescent COVID-19. The V and J genes are TRBV7-9 and TRBJ1-2; D remains unclear. The sample consisted of peripheral blood. The CDR3 loop reads CASSPRPGWLPNYGYTF. For the CDR3, the DNA is TGTGCCAGCAGCCCGCGGCCTGGGTGGTTGCCTAACTATGGCTACACCTTC.